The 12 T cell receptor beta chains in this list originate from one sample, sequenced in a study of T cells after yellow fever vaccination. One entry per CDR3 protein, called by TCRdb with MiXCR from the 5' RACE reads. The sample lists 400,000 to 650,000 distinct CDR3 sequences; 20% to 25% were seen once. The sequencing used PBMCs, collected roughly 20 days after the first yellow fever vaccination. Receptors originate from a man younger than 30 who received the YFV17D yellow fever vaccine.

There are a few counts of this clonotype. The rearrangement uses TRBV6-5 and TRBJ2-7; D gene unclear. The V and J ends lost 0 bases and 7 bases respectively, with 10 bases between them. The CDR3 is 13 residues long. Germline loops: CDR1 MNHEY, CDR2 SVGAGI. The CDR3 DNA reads TGTGCCAGCAGTTACTCGAACCGTGGGGAGCAGTACGTC. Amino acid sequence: CASSYSNRGEQYV.

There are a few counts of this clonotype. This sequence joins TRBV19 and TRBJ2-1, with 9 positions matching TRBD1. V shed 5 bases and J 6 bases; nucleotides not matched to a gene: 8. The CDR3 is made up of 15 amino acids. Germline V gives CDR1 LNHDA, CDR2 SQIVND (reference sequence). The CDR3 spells CASSPGQGGFNEQFF. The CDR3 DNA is TGTGCCAGTAGTCCGGGACAGGGAGGGTTCAATGAGCAGTTCTTC.

The CDR3 protein is CASSYSQRGGTDTQYF. DNA of the CDR3: TGTGCCAGCAGTTACTCACAGCGGGGGGGCACAGATACGCAGTATTTT. J is TRBJ2-3 and V is TRBV6-5, with 9 nucleotides matching TRBD2. V gave up 0 bases and J gave up 1 base; unmatched junction bases: 2. The CDR3 is 16 amino acids. Per germline, CDR1 MNHEY and CDR2 SVGAGI.

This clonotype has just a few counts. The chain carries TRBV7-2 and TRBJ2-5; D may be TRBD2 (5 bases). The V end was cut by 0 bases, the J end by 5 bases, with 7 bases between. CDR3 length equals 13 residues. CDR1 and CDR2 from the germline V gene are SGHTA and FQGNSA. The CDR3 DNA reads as TGTGCCAGCAGCTTAGCGGCTAGCGAGACCCAGTACTTC. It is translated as CASSLAASETQYF. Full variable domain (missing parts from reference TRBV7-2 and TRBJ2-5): GAGVSQSPSNKVTEKGKDVELRCDPISGHTALYWYRQSLGQGLEFLIYFQGNSAPDKSGLPSDRFSAERTGGSVSTLTIQRTQQEDSAVYLCASSLAASETQYFGPGTRLLVL.

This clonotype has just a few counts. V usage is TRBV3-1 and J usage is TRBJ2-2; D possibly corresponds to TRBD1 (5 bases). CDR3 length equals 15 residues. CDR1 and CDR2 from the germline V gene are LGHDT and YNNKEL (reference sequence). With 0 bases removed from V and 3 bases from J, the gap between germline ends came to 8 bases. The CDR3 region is CASSQETGDTGELFF. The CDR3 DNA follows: TGTGCCAGCAGCCAAGAAACAGGAGACACCGGGGAGCTGTTTTTT.

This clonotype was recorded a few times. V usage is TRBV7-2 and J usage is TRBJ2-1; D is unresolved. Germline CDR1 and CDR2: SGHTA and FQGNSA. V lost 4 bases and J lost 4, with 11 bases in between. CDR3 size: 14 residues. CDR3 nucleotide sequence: TGTGCCAGCAGCTCCATCAAAGGTTACAATGAGCAGTTCTTC. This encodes CASSSIKGYNEQFF.

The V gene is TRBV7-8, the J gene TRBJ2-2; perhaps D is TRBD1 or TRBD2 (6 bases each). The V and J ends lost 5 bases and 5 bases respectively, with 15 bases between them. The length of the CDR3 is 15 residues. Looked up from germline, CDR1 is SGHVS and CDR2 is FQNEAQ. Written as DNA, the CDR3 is TGTGCCAGCAGCCGTACGGGGGCTGGGACCGGGGAGCTGTTTTTT. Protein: CASSRTGAGTGELFF.

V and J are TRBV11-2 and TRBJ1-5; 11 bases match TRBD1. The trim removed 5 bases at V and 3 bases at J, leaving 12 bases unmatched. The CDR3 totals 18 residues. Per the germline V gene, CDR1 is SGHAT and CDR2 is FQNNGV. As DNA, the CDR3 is TGTGCCAGCAGCCTGTGGACAGGGGGCGCGGTATCCAATCAGCCCCAGCATTTT. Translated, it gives CASSLWTGGAVSNQPQHF. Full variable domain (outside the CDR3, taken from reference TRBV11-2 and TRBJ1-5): EAGVAQSPRYKIIEKRQSVAFWCNPISGHATLYWYQQILGQGPKLLIQFQNNGVVDDSQLPKDRFSAERLKGVDSTLKIQPAKLEDSAVYLCASSLWTGGAVSNQPQHFGDGTRLSIL.

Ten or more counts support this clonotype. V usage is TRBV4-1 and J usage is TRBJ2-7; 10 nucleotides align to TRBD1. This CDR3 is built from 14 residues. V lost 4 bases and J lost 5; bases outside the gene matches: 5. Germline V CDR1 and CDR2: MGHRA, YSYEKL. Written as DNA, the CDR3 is TGCGCCAGCAGCCTCTTGGGACAGGGGAACGAGCAGTACTTC. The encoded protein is CASSLLGQGNEQYF.

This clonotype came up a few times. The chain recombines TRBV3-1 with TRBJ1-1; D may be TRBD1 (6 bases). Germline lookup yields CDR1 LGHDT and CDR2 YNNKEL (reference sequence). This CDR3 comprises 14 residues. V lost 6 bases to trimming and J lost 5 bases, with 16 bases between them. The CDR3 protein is CASSHSGGMTEAFF. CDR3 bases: TGTGCCAGCAGTCATTCTGGGGGCATGACTGAAGCTTTCTTT. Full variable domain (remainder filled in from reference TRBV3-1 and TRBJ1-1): DTAVSQTPKYLVTQMGNDKSIKCEQNLGHDTMYWYKQDSKKFLKIMFSYNNKELIINETVPNRFSPKSPDKAHLNLHINSLELGDSAVYFCASSHSGGMTEAFFGQGTRLTVV.

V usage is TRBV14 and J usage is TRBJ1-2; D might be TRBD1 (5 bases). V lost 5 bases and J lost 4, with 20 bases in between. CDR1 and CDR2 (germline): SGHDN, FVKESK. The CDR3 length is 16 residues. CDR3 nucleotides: TGTGCCAGCAGCACCCGGACGGGACTTAGGCCCTATGGCTACACCTTC. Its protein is CASSTRTGLRPYGYTF.

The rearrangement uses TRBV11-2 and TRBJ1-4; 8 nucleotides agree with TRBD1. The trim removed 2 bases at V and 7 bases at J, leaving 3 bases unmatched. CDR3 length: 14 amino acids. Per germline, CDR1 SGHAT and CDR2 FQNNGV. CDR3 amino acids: CASSLITGGEKLFF. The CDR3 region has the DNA TGTGCCAGCAGCTTAATAACAGGGGGTGAAAAACTGTTTTTT.